The next 7 T cell receptor beta chains were all read from a single sample in a study of CD8+ T cells in alopecia areata. Treatment reported: oral pan-JAK inhibitor, 5-10 mg twice daily. cDNA serving as the sequencing template came from extracted, reverse transcribed RNA. The table came from immunoSEQ multiplex PCR; TCRdb's copy has only in-frame clones and leaves some out. The profile shows fewer than 200,000 clones, roughly 62% of them singletons. Sequencing was performed on CD8+ T cells sorted from blood, taken at week 24, from a patient treated with tofacitinib. All receptors derive from a human donor with alopecia areata.

V gene TRBV6-5 combines with J gene TRBJ1-2; D is undetermined. The CDR3 runs 13 residues. Germline CDR1 and CDR2: MNHEY and SVGAGI. The V and J ends lost 5 bases and 6 bases respectively, with 13 bases between them. The CDR3 nucleotides are TGTGCCAGCAGTCTAACAAACGGCCATGGCTACACCTTC. It encodes CASSLTNGHGYTF.

This chain joins TRBV29-1 and TRBJ1-1, with no clear D. The V end lost 6 bases, the J end lost 4 bases, and 15 bases lay between the germline ends. Germline CDR1 is SQVTM and CDR2 is ANQGSEA. The CDR3 spans 13 residues. CDR3 residues: CSVAAGVVTEAFF. Written as DNA, the CDR3 is TGCAGCGTCGCGGCCGGGGTGGTCACTGAAGCTTTCTTT.

This chain uses TRBV7-6 with TRBJ2-7; weak D call: TRBD1 (6 bases). V lost 3 bases and J 2 bases, leaving 8 bases between the germline ends. Germline V gives CDR1 SGHVS, CDR2 FNYEAQ. The CDR3 has 13 residues. This CDR3 reads CASSLGAPYEQYF. The CDR3 DNA is TGTGCCAGCAGCTTGGGGGCACCCTACGAGCAGTACTTC.

This clone was seen once. The chain links TRBV11-2 to TRBJ2-7, with D possibly being TRBD2 (5 bases). Germline CDR1 SGHAT, CDR2 FQNNGV. Trimming removed 4 bases from V and 10 bases from J, with 11 bases in between. The CDR3 is 11 amino acids. CDR3 nucleotide sequence: TGTGCCAGCAGCTCGAGGGCCTCACAGTACTTC. It translates to CASSSRASQYF. The full variable domain, completed using reference TRBV11-2 and TRBJ2-7, is EAGVAQSPRYKIIEKRQSVAFWCNPISGHATLYWYQQILGQGPKLLIQFQNNGVVDDSQLPKDRFSAERLKGVDSTLKIQPAKLEDSAVYLCASSSRASQYFGPGTRLTVT.

The gene calls are TRBV27 and TRBJ1-2, with 7 bases lining up with TRBD1. Looked up from germline, CDR1 is MNHEY and CDR2 is SMNVEV (reference sequence). The CDR3 runs 14 residues. Trimming took 6 bases from V and 4 from J; bases not matched to a gene: 8. This chain's CDR3 is CASSHRGGGYGYTF. As DNA, the CDR3 is TGTGCCAGCAGCCACAGGGGAGGAGGCTATGGCTACACCTTC.

The chain employs TRBV25-1 and TRBJ1-2; no firm D call. In germline, CDR1 is MGHDK, CDR2 SYGVNS. V was shortened by 2 bases and J by 6 bases, with 4 bases between the two germline ends. The CDR3 runs 11 residues. The CDR3 loop reads CASSEMDGYTF. DNA of the CDR3: TGTGCCAGCAGTGAAATGGATGGCTACACCTTC.

This clone is a singleton in its sample. This chain links TRBV29-1 with TRBJ1-2, with D hard to call. Between the trimmed V and J ends, which lost 7 bases and 6 bases, there was a span of 9 bases. CDR3 length equals 10 residues. Per germline, CDR1 SQVTM and CDR2 ANQGSEA. CDR3 amino acids: CSAGADGYTF. The CDR3 nucleotides are TGCAGCGCTGGCGCGGATGGCTACACCTTC.